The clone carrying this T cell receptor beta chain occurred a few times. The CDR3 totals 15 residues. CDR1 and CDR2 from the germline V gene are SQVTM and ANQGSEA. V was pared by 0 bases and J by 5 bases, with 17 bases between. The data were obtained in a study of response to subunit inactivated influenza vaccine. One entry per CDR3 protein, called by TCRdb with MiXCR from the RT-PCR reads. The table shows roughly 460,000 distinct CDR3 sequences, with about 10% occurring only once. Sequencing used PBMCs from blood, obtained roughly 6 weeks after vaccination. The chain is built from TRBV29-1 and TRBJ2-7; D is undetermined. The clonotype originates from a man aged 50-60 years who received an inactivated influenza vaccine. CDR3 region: CSVEEGPGGFHEQYF. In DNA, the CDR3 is TGCAGCGTTGAAGAAGGGCCAGGTGGGTTTCACGAGCAGTACTTC.